This T cell receptor beta chain was recorded in a study of control samples from healthy donors and cancer patients. Repertoires were generated with immunoSEQ multiplex PCR, while TCRdb's copy carries only in-frame clones and drops some. The repertoire holds 70,000 or so clones, with roughly 84% as singletons. From germline, CDR1 is MGHDK and CDR2 SYGVNS. The J segment lost 8 bases and the V segment lost 6 bases, leaving 19 bases of the junction unmatched. CDR3 size: 17 residues. The J gene is TRBJ2-3, the V gene TRBV25-1; 8 bases match TRBD2. What was sequenced was blood. The source of this sequence is a man over 45 in good health. CDR3 bases: TGTGCCAGCAGCCCCAAAACTAGCGGTCTCGGCCGGTTTACGCAGTATTTT. Translated, it gives CASSPKTSGLGRFTQYF.